This T cell receptor (beta chain) stems from a study of PD-1 blockade in mismatch repair-deficient tumors. In the study overall: Enrolled about 2012-2017, patients had progressing, pretreated mismatch repair-deficient cancers of about a dozen types. The study, taken as a whole, reports: After pembrolizumab, tumor-resident clones rose rapidly, then generally contracted before radiologic responses.

TCRs were sequenced from a few patients responding to pembrolizumab. V lost 1 base to trimming and J lost 4 bases, with 10 bases between them. CDR1 is SGHTA, CDR2 FQGTGA, per germline. This CDR3 region has 15 residues. The table came from immunoSEQ multiplex PCR; TCRdb's copy has only in-frame clones and leaves some out. The table has tens of thousands of clones, over 70% seen once. This clone is large. Its cognate antigen is unknown. Sequencing was performed on PBMCs, taken less than 40 weeks after starting pembrolizumab. The sequence was obtained from an adult with mismatch repair-deficient cancer. The chain has TRBV7-3 and TRBJ2-2; D gene uncertain. The CDR3 sequence is CASSLMGQVTGELFF. The CDR3 DNA reads TGTGCCAGCAGCTTAATGGGCCAGGTCACCGGGGAGCTGTTTTTT.